This T cell receptor beta chain was documented in a study of T cell responses to AZD1222 COVID-19 vaccine. In the study overall: Timing groups of about 4 and about 12 weeks for second doses were pooled.

With regard to this clone: The antigen remains unidentified.

The length of the CDR3 is 14 residues. Some clones are missing from TCRdb's copy, which holds only in-frame ones; the method was immunoSEQ multiplex PCR. The repertoire holds about 180,000 clones, with roughly nine tenths as singletons. Whole-study findings and limits: AZD1222 recipients seropositive at baseline numbered only five to seven. White British people made up most donors, females outnumbered males, and clonal diversity was possibly underestimated.

V and J are TRBV21-1 and TRBJ2-4; TRBD1 reflects the table's D call only, with no check against the DNA. TRBV21-1 counts as a pseudogene. This specimen was peripheral blood, taken on day 0 of AZD1222 vaccination. The sequence was obtained from an adult in good health. CDR3 DNA: TGTGCCAGCAGCAAAGGTGGGGGCGCGGGCATTCAGTACTTC. This sequence encodes CASSKGGGAGIQYF.